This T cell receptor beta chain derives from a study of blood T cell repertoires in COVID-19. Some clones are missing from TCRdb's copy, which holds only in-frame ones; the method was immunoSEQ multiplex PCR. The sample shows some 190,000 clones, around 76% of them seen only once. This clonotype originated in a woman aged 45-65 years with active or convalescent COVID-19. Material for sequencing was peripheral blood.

Here the CDR3 reads CASSEKPRGFKTQPQHF. CDR3 nucleotide sequence: TGCGCCAGCAGTGAAAAACCAAGGGGGTTCAAAACTCAGCCCCAGCATTTT. The rearrangement joins TRBV23-1 to TRBJ1-5, with D perhaps matching TRBD1 (6 bases). TRBV23-1 is treated as an ORF (open reading frame) with a function not yet certain. The CDR3 is 17 amino acids. V gave up 5 bases and J gave up 6 bases, with 23 bases separating them.